This record covers a single T cell receptor beta chain. The antigen is unknown. Trimming shortened V by 7 bases and J by 4 bases, and 29 bases separated the two germline ends. Germline V gene sequence: CDR1 LGHNT, CDR2 FRNRAP. The CDR3 is 20 amino acids. The source of the sample is a study of OX40 agonist ivuxolimab in advanced cancers. In the study overall: Patients achieving partial responses numbered three: one hepatocellular carcinoma case and two cutaneous melanoma cases. The study's findings and limits: Expanded peripheral T cell antigen specificity was not determined. At 0.1 to 3.0 mg/kg, clonal expansion of CD4+ and CD8+ blood T cells had occurred by week 6.

Using immunoSEQ multiplex PCR, the repertoire was profiled, and TCRdb retains in-frame clones only, with some absent. The sample includes more than 75,000 clones, under 85% seen only once; the top ten take approximately 5.5%. This chain connects TRBV12-5 to TRBJ2-6, with D tentatively TRBD1 or TRBD2 (6 bases each). The specimen was CD4+ or CD8+ T cells sorted from blood, collected in a trial of the OX40 agonist ivuxolimab. The receptor was derived from an adult with an advanced solid tumor such as melanoma, head and neck, liver or kidney cancer. CDR3 region: CASALPGGTRDPRGANVLTF. CDR3 nucleotides: TGTGCTAGTGCCCTGCCCGGAGGGACACGGGATCCTAGGGGGGCCAACGTCCTGACTTTC.